This T cell receptor (beta chain) comes out of a study of cytomegalovirus exposure and HLA in healthy donors. The study's findings and limits: CMV serostatus alone was available as immune exposure information. Most CMV-associated TCR beta chains were later found to appear HLA-restricted.

Details on this clone: Its antigen is still unknown.

This PCR relied on a set of 60 Vbeta primers and 13 Jbeta primers. Only in-frame clones appear in the TCRdb table, and some are missing; sequencing was by immunoSEQ multiplex PCR. Here the sample spans 140,000 or so clones, almost 80% being singletons. The sequence was collected from a woman aged 25 to 39 in good health and CMV-seronegative. The specimen was PBMCs.

CDR3 DNA sequence: TGTGCTAGTGGTTTTAACAGCCGGCCCTATGATGGCTACACCTTC. Its translation is CASGFNSRPYDGYTF. This chain uses TRBV12-5 with TRBJ1-2; D remains unclear. Germline loops: CDR1 LGHNT, CDR2 FRNRAP. Between the trimmed V and J ends, which lost 3 bases and 6 bases, there was a span of 17 bases. The CDR3 contains 15 residues.